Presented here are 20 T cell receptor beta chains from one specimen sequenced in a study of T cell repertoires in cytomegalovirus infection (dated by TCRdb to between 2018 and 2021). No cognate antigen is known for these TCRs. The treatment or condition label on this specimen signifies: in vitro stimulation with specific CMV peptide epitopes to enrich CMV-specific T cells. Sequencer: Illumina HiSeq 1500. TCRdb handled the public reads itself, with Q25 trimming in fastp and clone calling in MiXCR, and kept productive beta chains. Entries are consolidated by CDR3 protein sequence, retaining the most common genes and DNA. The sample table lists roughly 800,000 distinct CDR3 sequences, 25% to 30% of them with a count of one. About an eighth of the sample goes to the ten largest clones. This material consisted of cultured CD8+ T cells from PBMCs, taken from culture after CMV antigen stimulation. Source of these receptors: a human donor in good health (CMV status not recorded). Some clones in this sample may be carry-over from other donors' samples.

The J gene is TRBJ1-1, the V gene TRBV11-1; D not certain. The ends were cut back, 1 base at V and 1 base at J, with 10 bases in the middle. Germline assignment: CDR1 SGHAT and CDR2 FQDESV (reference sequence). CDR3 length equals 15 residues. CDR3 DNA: TGTGCCAGCAGCTTAGTAAGAACGGGGAACACTGAAGCTTTCTTT. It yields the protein CASSLVRTGNTEAFF.

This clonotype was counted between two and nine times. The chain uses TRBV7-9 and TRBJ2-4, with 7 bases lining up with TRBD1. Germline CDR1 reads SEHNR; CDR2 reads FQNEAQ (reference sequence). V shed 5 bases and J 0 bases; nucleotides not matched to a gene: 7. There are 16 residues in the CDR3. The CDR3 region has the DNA TGTGCCAGCAGCCCTGGGACAGAGCTAGCCAAAAACATTCAGTACTTC. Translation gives CASSPGTELAKNIQYF.

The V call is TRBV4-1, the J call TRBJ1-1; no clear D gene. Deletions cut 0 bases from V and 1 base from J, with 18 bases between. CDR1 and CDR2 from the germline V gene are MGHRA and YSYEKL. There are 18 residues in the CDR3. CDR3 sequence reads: CASSQDSPRNGPNTEAFF. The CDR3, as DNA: TGCGCCAGCAGCCAAGATTCGCCCCGAAACGGCCCGAACACTGAAGCTTTCTTT.

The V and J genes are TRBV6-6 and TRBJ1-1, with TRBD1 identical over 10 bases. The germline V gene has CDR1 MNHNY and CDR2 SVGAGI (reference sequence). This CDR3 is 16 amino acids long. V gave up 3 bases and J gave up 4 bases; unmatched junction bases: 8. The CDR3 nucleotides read TGTGCCAGCAGTTATTTGACAGGGGGCTTTCCCACTGAAGCTTTCTTT. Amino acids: CASSYLTGGFPTEAFF.

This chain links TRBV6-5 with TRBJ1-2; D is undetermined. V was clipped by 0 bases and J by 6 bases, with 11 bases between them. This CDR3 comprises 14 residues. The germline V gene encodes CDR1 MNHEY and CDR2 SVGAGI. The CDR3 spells CASSYSGLNNGYTF. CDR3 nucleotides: TGTGCCAGCAGTTACTCCGGCCTGAACAATGGCTACACCTTC.

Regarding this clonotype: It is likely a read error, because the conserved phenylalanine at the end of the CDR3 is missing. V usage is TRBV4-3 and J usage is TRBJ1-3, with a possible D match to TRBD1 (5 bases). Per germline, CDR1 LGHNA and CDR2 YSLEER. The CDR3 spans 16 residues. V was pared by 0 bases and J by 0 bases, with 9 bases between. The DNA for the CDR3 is TGCGCCAGCAGCCAAGATCACGGGGGCTCTGGAAACACCATATATCTT. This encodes CASSQDHGGSGNTIYL.

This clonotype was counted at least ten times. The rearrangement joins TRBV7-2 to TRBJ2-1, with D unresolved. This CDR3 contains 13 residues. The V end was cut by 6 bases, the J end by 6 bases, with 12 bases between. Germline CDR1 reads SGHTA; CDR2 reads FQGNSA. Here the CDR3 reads CASRPALLNEQFF. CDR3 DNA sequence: TGTGCCAGCAGGCCCGCCCTCCTCAATGAGCAGTTCTTC.

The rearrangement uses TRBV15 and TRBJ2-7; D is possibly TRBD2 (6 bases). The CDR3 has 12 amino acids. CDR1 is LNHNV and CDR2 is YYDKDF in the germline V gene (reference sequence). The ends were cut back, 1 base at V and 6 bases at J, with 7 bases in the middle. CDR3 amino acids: CATSRVGGEQYF. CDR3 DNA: TGTGCCACCAGCAGAGTGGGGGGCGAGCAGTACTTC.

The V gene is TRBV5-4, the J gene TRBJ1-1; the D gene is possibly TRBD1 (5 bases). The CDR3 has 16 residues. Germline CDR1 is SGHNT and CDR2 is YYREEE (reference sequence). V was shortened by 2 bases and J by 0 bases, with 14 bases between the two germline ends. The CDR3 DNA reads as TGTGCCAGCAGCTTTGGCGTAGGGGAAGTGAACACTGAAGCTTTCTTT. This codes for CASSFGVGEVNTEAFF.

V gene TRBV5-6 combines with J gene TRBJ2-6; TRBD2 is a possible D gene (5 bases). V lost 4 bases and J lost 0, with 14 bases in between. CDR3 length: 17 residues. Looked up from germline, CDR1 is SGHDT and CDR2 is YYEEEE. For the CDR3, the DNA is TGTGCCAGCAGCCCCGAGGGCCACCTCTCTGGGGCCAACGTCCTGACTTTC. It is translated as CASSPEGHLSGANVLTF.

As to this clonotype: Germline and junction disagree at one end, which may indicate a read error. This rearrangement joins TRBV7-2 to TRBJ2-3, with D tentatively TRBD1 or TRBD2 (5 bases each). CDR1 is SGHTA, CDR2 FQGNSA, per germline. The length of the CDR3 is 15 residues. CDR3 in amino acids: CVSKTGTPWADTQYF. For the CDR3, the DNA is TGTGTCAGCAAGACCGGGACCCCATGGGCAGATACGCAGTATTTT. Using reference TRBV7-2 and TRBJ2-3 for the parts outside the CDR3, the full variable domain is GAGVSQSPSNKVTEKGKDVELRCDPISGHTALYWYRQSLGQGLEFLIYFQGNSAPDKSGLPSDRFSAERTGGSVSTLTIQRTQQEDSAVYLCVSKTGTPWADTQYFGPGTRLTVL.

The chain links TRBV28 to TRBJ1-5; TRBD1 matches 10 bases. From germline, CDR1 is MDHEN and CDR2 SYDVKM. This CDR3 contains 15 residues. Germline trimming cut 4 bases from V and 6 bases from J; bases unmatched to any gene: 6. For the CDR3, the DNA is TGTGCCAGCAGTTATGACAGGGGGCAAAGTCAGCCCCAGCATTTT. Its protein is CASSYDRGQSQPQHF.

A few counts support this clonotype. The CDR3 here is CASSPSATPDTQYF. For the CDR3, the DNA is TGTGCCAGCAGCCCGTCGGCAACTCCAGATACGCAGTATTTT. V usage is TRBV9 and J usage is TRBJ2-3; D is undetermined. Germline V gene data show CDR1 as SGDLS and CDR2 as YYNGEE. Deletions cut 4 bases from V and 4 bases from J, with 13 bases between. The length of the CDR3 is 14 residues. The complete variable domain, with remaining parts taken from reference TRBV9 and TRBJ2-3, reads DSGVTQTPKHLITATGQRVTLRCSPRSGDLSVYWYQQSLDQGLQFLIQYYNGEERAKGNILERFSAQQFPDLHSELNLSSLELGDSALYFCASSPSATPDTQYFGPGTRLTVL.

The CDR3 sequence: CAISEGAQETQYF. The CDR3 nucleotides read TGTGCCATCAGTGAGGGGGCCCAAGAGACCCAGTACTTC. The chain recombines TRBV10-3 with TRBJ2-5, with a possible D match to TRBD1 (5 bases). CDR3 length equals 13 residues. V lost 2 bases, J lost 1 base, and 5 bases lay in between. Germline loops: CDR1 ENHRY, CDR2 SYGVKD.

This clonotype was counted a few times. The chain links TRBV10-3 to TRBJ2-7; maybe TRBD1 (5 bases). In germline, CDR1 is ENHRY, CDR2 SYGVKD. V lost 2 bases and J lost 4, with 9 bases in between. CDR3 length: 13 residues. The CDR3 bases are TGTGCCATCAGTGAGGGAGACAGTTACGAGCAGTACGTC. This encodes CAISEGDSYEQYV.

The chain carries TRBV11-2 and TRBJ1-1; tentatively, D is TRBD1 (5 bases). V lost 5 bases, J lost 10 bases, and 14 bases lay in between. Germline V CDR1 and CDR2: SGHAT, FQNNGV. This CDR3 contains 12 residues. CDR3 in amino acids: CASSEDSFSAFF. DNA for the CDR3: TGTGCCAGCAGCGAAGACAGTTTTTCAGCTTTCTTT.

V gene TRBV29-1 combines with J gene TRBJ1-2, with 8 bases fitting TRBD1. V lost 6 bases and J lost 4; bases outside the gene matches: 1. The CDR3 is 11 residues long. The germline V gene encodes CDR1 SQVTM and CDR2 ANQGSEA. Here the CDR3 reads CSVTGGYGYTF. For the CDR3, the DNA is TGCAGCGTAACAGGGGGCTATGGCTACACCTTC.

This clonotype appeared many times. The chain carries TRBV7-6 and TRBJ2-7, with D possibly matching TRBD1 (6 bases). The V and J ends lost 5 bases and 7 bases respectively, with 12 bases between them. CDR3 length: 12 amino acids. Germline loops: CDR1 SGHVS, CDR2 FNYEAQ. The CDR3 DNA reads TGTGCCAGCAGCCAAGGTACAGGGGAGCAGTACTTC. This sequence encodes CASSQGTGEQYF.

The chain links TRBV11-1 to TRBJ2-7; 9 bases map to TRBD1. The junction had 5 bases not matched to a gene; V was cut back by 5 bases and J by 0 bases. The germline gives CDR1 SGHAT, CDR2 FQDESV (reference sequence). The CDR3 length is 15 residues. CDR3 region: CASSHDRGSSYEQYF. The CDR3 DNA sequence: TGTGCCAGCAGCCATGACAGGGGGAGCTCCTACGAGCAGTACTTC.

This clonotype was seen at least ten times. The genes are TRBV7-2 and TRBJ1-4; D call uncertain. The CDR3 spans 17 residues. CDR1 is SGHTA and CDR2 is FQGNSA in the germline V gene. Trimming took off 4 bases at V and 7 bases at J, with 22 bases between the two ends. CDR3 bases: TGTGCCAGCAGCTCAGCGGACGGAAGTCGTACGCGTGAAAAACTGTTTTTT. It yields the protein CASSSADGSRTREKLFF.